This passage covers 19 T cell receptor beta chains from one sample sequenced in a study of T cell clonotyping in hematopoietic cell transplantation. Libraries were prepared by immunoSEQ multiplex PCR; TCRdb keeps only in-frame clonotypes and omits some of them. Counted here are roughly 3,900 clones, roughly 94% occurring once; the ten biggest clones make up about 0.92%. Sequencing was performed on PBMCs, taken 30 days after allogeneic stem cell transplant. The receptor source for this set is a male patient aged 45-59 years who had an allogeneic stem cell transplant from a related donor, so the T cells may come from the graft donor. Some clones in this sample may be carry-over from other donors' samples.

The J gene is TRBJ1-1, the V gene TRBV9, with 8 bases identical to TRBD1. Per the germline V gene, CDR1 is SGDLS and CDR2 is YYNGEE. V lost 0 bases, J lost 1 base, and 11 bases stayed unmatched. The CDR3 contains 18 residues. The DNA for the CDR3 is TGTGCCAGCAGCGTAGGGATCCAGGGGGCCGGGGGGAACACTGAAGCTTTCTTT. It encodes CASSVGIQGAGGNTEAFF.

The CDR3 nucleotides read TGTGCCAGCAGCTCGGGACAGTCAGATTCACCCCTCCACTTT. Protein product: CASSSGQSDSPLHF. V gene TRBV7-8 combines with J gene TRBJ1-6; TRBD1 aligns across 7 bases. Germline values: CDR1 SGHVS, CDR2 FQNEAQ. The junction had 5 bases not matched to a gene; V was cut back by 4 bases and J by 8 bases. The CDR3 has 14 residues.

V gene TRBV7-2 combines with J gene TRBJ2-5, with 7 bases that match TRBD1. V trimming: 5 bases; J trimming: 1 base; junction bases outside the gene matches: 7. The CDR3 is made up of 15 amino acids. Germline values: CDR1 SGHTA, CDR2 FQGNSA. As DNA, the CDR3 is TGTGCCAGCAGCCCTCGACAGGGACCCCAAGAGACCCAGTACTTC. The encoded protein is CASSPRQGPQETQYF.

The chain carries TRBV28 and TRBJ1-6; D is undetermined. Germline CDR1 MDHEN, CDR2 SYDVKM. V was pared by 6 bases and J by 7 bases, with 13 bases between. The CDR3 is made up of 14 amino acids. The CDR3 DNA reads TGTGCCAGCAGCCAGGTAACAGACAATTCACCCCTCCACTTT. Translating gives CASSQVTDNSPLHF.

The chain carries TRBV14 and TRBJ2-1; unclear D gene. The germline V gene encodes CDR1 SGHDN and CDR2 FVKESK. Trimming took off 2 bases at V and 12 bases at J, with 20 bases between the two ends. CDR3 length equals 15 residues. Here the CDR3 DNA reads TGTGCCAGCAGCCAAACCAATAAGGAGCTTTTAGGGCAGTTCTTC. This translates into CASSQTNKELLGQFF. Full variable domain (outside the CDR3, taken from reference TRBV14 and TRBJ2-1): EAGVTQFPSHSVIEKGQTVTLRCDPISGHDNLYWYRRVMGKEIKFLLHFVKESKQDESGMPNNRFLAERTGGTYSTLKVQPAELEDSGVYFCASSQTNKELLGQFFGPGTRLTVL.

V usage is TRBV19 and J usage is TRBJ1-2; a weak D match, TRBD1 (6 bases). Trimming took 5 bases from V and 3 from J, leaving 16 bases between them. The CDR3 covers 15 residues. Germline CDR1 reads LNHDA; CDR2 reads SQIVND (reference sequence). The CDR3: CASSPAVQGYYGYTF. CDR3 sequence (DNA): TGTGCCAGTAGTCCTGCCGTTCAGGGGTACTATGGCTACACCTTC.

This chain uses TRBV5-1 with TRBJ1-2; 11 nucleotides match TRBD1. V dropped 0 bases and J dropped 4; count of bases not matched to a gene: 8. The length of the CDR3 is 17 residues. CDR1 is SGHRS, CDR2 YFSETQ, per germline. The CDR3 DNA reads TGCGCCAGCAGCTTGGCCATTGGACAGGGGGCTAGCTATGGCTACACCTTC. Encoded protein: CASSLAIGQGASYGYTF. Together with reference TRBV5-1 and TRBJ1-2, the CDR3 gives the full variable domain: KAGVTQTPRYLIKTRGQQVTLSCSPISGHRSVSWYQQTPGQGLQFLFEYFSETQRNKGNFPGRFSGRQFSNSRSEMNVSTLELGDSALYLCASSLAIGQGASYGYTFGSGTRLTVV.

V usage is TRBV15 and J usage is TRBJ1-5, with TRBD1 as a possible D gene (5 bases). V lost 5 bases and J 4 bases, leaving 9 bases between the germline ends. This CDR3 has 13 amino acids. In germline, CDR1 is LNHNV, CDR2 YYDKDF (reference sequence). The CDR3 reads CATSSRVNQPQHF. Here the CDR3 DNA reads TGTGCCACCAGCTCCAGGGTGAATCAGCCCCAGCATTTT.

In regard to this clone: One junction end disagrees with the germline gene, perhaps due to a read error. The V call is TRBV7-7, the J call TRBJ1-5; possible D gene TRBD1, 6 bases. Per the germline V gene, CDR1 is SSHAT and CDR2 is FNYEAQ (reference sequence). There are 13 residues in the CDR3. CDR3 sequence reads: CASSLDRNQPQHF. CDR3 DNA: TGTGCTAGCAGCTTGGACAGAAATCAGCCCCAGCATTTT.

This chain uses TRBV4-3 with TRBJ2-7; no reliable D call. Germline CDR1 and CDR2: LGHNA and YSLEER. V lost 0 bases, J lost 6 bases, and 12 bases lay in between. This CDR3 comprises 14 residues. The CDR3 DNA is TGCGCCAGCAGCCAAGAGGTCCCCCCGGGCGAGCAGTACTTC. As protein: CASSQEVPPGEQYF.

This rearrangement joins TRBV10-3 to TRBJ1-2; maybe TRBD1 (5 bases). Trimming removed 0 bases at V and 5 bases at J, with 16 bases between. This CDR3 has 16 amino acids. Germline loops: CDR1 ENHRY, CDR2 SYGVKD. The CDR3 protein is CAISESTAISAYGYTF. Here the CDR3 DNA reads TGTGCCATCAGTGAGTCGACAGCTATTTCTGCTTATGGCTACACCTTC.

The V call is TRBV5-1, the J call TRBJ1-4, with 11 nucleotides matching TRBD1. The CDR3 has 15 amino acids. V lost 2 bases and J lost 8; bases outside the gene matches: 5. Germline lookup yields CDR1 SGHRS and CDR2 YFSETQ. The CDR3 coding sequence is TGCGCCAGCAGCTTCCTCGGGACAGGGGGGGAAAAACTGTTTTTT. Amino acids: CASSFLGTGGEKLFF.

The chain is built from TRBV11-2 and TRBJ2-5, with 7 bases identical to TRBD2. V lost 4 bases and J lost 5; bases outside the gene matches: 7. There are 14 residues in the CDR3. The V gene's germline CDR1 is SGHAT and CDR2 FQNNGV. The chain's CDR3 is CASSSRPRGETQYF. The CDR3, as DNA: TGTGCCAGCAGCTCCCGCCCGCGGGGGGAGACCCAGTACTTC.

The chain employs TRBV5-1 and TRBJ2-1; tentatively, D is TRBD1 (6 bases). Germline loops: CDR1 SGHRS, CDR2 YFSETQ. The CDR3 spans 15 residues. The V and J ends lost 0 bases and 4 bases respectively, with 11 bases between them. CDR3 residues: CASSLVRGGYNEQFF. CDR3 DNA: TGCGCCAGCAGCTTGGTCAGGGGCGGTTACAATGAGCAGTTCTTC.

The chain recombines TRBV7-2 with TRBJ2-3; no reliable D call. Germline-derived CDR1 and CDR2 are SGHTA and FQGNSA. V lost 1 base and J 5 bases, leaving 10 bases between the germline ends. This CDR3 comprises 14 residues. CDR3: CASSLGMGLDTQYF. Here the CDR3 DNA reads TGTGCCAGCAGCTTAGGAATGGGGTTAGATACGCAGTATTTT.

V is TRBV5-6 and J is TRBJ1-3, with a weak D call TRBD1 (5 bases). This CDR3 has 16 amino acids. Trimming took 3 bases from V and 3 from J, leaving 16 bases between them. Germline V CDR1 and CDR2: SGHDT, YYEEEE. The CDR3, as DNA: TGTGCCAGCAGCTACGAATGGAGGGGAGTTGGAAACACCATATATTTT. It is translated as CASSYEWRGVGNTIYF.

This clone came up once. The rearrangement uses TRBV19 and TRBJ1-5; 8 nucleotides match TRBD1. The V gene end was trimmed by 4 bases and the J gene end by 9 bases; junction bases not matched to a gene: 11. CDR1 is LNHDA, CDR2 SQIVND, per germline (reference sequence). CDR3 length equals 15 residues. CDR3 nucleotides: TGTGCCAGTAGTAAGCAAACAGGGGGTGGGCGGCCCCAGCATTTT. This codes for CASSKQTGGGRPQHF.

The genes are TRBV6-6 and TRBJ2-1; TRBD1 matches at 7 bases. CDR3 length equals 15 residues. Trimming cost V 4 bases and J 1 base; bases outside gene matches: 4. From germline, CDR1 is MNHNY and CDR2 SVGAGI (reference sequence). The CDR3 DNA follows: TGTGCCAGCAGTTTCCCGACAGGGTCCTACAATGAGCAGTTCTTC. It translates to CASSFPTGSYNEQFF.

V usage is TRBV7-2 and J usage is TRBJ1-5, with D perhaps TRBD1 (6 bases). Per germline, CDR1 SGHTA and CDR2 FQGNSA. V lost 5 bases and J 5 bases, leaving 10 bases between the germline ends. The CDR3 covers 13 residues. The CDR3 DNA reads as TGTGCCAGCAGCGGACAGCCTTATCAGCCCCAGCATTTT. It encodes CASSGQPYQPQHF. The variable domain in full, with the rest retrieved from reference TRBV7-2 and TRBJ1-5, is GAGVSQSPSNKVTEKGKDVELRCDPISGHTALYWYRQSLGQGLEFLIYFQGNSAPDKSGLPSDRFSAERTGGSVSTLTIQRTQQEDSAVYLCASSGQPYQPQHFGDGTRLSIL.